These 4 T cell receptor beta chains share one sample of origin, sequenced in a study of long-term antiretroviral therapy in people with HIV. The authors ran the immunoSEQ assay, v3.0, at survey level. Measured with immunoSEQ multiplex PCR; TCRdb has only the in-frame clones, and not every one. The sample has roughly 14,000 clones, 88% seen once; the top ten hold over 12%. The sample consisted of unsorted PBMCs, taken 2.3 to 2.4 years before starting antiretroviral therapy. The receptor set was obtained from a woman aged 30 to 39 with HIV.

The CDR3 loop is CASSVGGLAGVEEQFF. The CDR3 DNA sequence: TGTGCCAGCAGCGTAGGGGGACTAGCGGGGGTGGAGGAGCAGTTCTTC. The chain recombines TRBV9 with TRBJ2-1, with 14 bases lining up with TRBD2. The CDR3 covers 16 residues. V gave up 0 bases and J gave up 10 bases; unmatched junction bases: 6. In germline, CDR1 is SGDLS, CDR2 YYNGEE.

The chain joins TRBV10-1 to TRBJ2-1; TRBD2 agrees at 9 bases. The CDR3 covers 16 residues. The V gene's germline CDR1 is WNHNN and CDR2 SYGVQD (reference sequence). V shed 3 bases, J shed 7 bases, and the junction held 10 bases outside the gene matches. CDR3 in DNA: TGCGCCAGCAGTGACCCGAGCGGGGGGACTCTGAATGAGCAGTTCTTC. It codes for CASSDPSGGTLNEQFF.

This chain joins TRBV2 and TRBJ1-5; unclear D gene. The germline V gene encodes CDR1 SNHLY and CDR2 FYNNEI. There are 17 residues in the CDR3. V was pared by 6 bases and J by 5 bases, with 23 bases between. CDR3 sequence reads: CASSGPSRGWFDQPQHF. The CDR3 region has the DNA TGTGCCAGCAGCGGACCCAGCCGCGGGTGGTTTGATCAGCCCCAGCATTTT.

The rearrangement joins TRBV10-3 to TRBJ1-2; possibly TRBD1 for D (6 bases). Trimming left V 9 bases short and J 5 bases short, with 16 bases between. Germline CDR1 is ENHRY and CDR2 is SYGVKD. The CDR3 covers 13 residues. CDR3 sequence: CAIGDTSLYGYTF. CDR3 bases: TGTGCCATTGGGGACACCTCGTTATATGGCTACACCTTC.